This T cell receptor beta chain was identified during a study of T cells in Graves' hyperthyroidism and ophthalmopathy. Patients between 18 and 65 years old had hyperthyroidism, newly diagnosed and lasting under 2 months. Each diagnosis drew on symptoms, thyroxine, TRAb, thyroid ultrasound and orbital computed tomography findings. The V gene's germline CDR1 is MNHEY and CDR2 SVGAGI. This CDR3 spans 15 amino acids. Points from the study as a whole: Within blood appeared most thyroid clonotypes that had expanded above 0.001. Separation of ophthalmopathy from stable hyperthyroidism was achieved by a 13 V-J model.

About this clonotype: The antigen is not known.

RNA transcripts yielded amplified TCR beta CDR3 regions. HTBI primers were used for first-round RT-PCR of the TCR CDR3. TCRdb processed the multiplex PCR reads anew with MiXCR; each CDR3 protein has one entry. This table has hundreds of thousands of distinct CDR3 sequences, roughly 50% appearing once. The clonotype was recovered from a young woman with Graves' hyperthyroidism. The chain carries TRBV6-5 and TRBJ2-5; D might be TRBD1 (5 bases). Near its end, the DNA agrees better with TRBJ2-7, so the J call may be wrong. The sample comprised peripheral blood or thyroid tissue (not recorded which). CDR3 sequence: CASSYGAPPFYEQYF. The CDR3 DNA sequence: TGTGCCAGCAGTTACGGGGCACCTCCTTTCTACGAGCAGTACTTC.